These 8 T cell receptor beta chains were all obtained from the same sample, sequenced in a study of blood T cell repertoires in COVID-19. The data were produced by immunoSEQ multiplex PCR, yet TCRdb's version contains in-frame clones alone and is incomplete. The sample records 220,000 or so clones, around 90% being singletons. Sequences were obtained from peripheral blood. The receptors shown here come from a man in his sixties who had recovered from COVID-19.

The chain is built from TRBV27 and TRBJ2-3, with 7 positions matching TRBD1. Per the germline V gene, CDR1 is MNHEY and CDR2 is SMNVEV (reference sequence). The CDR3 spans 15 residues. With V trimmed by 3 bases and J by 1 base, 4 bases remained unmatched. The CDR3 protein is CASSFEGAGTDTQYF. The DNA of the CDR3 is TGTGCCAGCAGTTTCGAGGGGGCCGGCACAGATACGCAGTATTTT.

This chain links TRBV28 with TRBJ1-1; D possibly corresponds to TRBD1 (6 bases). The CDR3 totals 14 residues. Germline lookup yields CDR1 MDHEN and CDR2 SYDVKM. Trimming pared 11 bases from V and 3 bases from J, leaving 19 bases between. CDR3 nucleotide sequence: TGTGCCGCTACCAGGGGCCCCGTGGACACTGAAGCTTTCTTT. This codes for CAATRGPVDTEAFF.

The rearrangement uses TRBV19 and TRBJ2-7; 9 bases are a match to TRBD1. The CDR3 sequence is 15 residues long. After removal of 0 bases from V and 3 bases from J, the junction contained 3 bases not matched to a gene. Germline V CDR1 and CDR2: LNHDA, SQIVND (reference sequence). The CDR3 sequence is CASSIEGTGNYEQYF. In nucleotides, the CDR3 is TGTGCCAGTAGTATAGAGGGGACAGGGAACTACGAGCAGTACTTC.

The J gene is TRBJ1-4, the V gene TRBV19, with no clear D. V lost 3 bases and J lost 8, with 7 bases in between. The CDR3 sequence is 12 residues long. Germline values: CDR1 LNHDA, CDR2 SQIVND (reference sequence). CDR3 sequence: CASSMVREKLFF. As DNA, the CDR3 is TGTGCCAGTAGTATGGTGAGAGAAAAACTGTTTTTT. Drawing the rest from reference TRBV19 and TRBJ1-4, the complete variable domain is DGGITQSPKYLFRKEGQNVTLSCEQNLNHDAMYWYRQDPGQGLRLIYYSQIVNDFQKGDIAEGYSVSREKKESFPLTVTSAQKNPTAFYLCASSMVREKLFFGSGTQLSVL.

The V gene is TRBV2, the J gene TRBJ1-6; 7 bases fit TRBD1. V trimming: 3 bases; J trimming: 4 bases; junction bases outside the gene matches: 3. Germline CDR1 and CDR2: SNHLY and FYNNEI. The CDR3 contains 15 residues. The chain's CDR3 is CASSERDRYNSPLHF. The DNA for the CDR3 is TGTGCCAGCAGTGAGCGGGACAGATATAATTCACCCCTCCACTTT.

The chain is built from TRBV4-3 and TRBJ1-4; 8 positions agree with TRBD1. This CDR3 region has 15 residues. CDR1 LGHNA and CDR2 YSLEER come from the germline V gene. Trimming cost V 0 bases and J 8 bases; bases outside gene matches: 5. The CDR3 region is CASSQEDRAREKLFF. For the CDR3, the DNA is TGCGCCAGCAGCCAAGAGGACAGGGCGAGAGAAAAACTGTTTTTT.

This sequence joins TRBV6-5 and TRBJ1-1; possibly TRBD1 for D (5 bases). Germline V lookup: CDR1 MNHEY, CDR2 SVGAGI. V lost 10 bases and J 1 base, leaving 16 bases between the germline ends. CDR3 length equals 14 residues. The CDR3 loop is CATFRAQGNTEAFF. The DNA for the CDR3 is TGTGCCACCTTCCGGGCCCAGGGGAACACTGAAGCTTTCTTT.

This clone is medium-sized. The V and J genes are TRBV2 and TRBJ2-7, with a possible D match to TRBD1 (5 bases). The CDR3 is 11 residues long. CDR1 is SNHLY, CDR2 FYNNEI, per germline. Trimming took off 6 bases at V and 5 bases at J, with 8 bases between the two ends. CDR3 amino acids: CASSRVNEQYF. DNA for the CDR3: TGTGCCAGCAGCAGGGTCAACGAGCAGTACTTC.